A selection of T cell receptor beta chains follows, all from one sample in a study of spatial heterogeneity in lung cancer. TCRdb independently ran MiXCR on the 5' RACE reads; one entry per CDR3 protein. The sample carries some 85,000 distinct CDR3 sequences, around 21% recorded once. The source was PBMCs, collected at surgery. These receptor sequences come from a male donor with early-stage non-small cell lung cancer. Both conserved end residues are part of each CDR3. The D gene is left open where the match is weak. For some rows the clone size is stated as once, few or many, or as a class when expanded; others skip it.

D gene	clone size	J gene	V gene	CDR3 DNA	CDR3 protein
TRBD2	NA	TRBJ2-5	TRBV10-3	TGTGCCATCAGTGACGGCGGGAGGGCCCAGGAGACCCAGTACTTC	CAISDGGRAQETQYF
TRBD1	many	TRBJ1-5	TRBV6-2/TRBV6-3	TGTGCCAGCAGTTCGACAGGGGGCAGGCAGCCCCAGCATTTT	CASSSTGGRQPQHF
TRBD2	NA	TRBJ2-2	TRBV28	TGTGCCAGCAGTTTCATGGGGGGGTCATCGAACACCGGGGAGCTGTTTTTT	CASSFMGGSSNTGELFF
TRBD1	NA	TRBJ1-5	TRBV27	TGTGCCAGCAAGGGGTTGGGGACAGTCAATCAGCCCCAGCATTTT	CASKGLGTVNQPQHF
NA	few	TRBJ2-7	TRBV19	TGTGCCAGTAGTAAGCTACAGTCCTACGAGCAGTACTTC	CASSKLQSYEQYF
NA	NA	TRBJ2-2	TRBV11-2	TGTGCCAGCAGCTTATCACCGGGGATTACGACCGGGGAGCTGTTTTTT	CASSLSPGITTGELFF
NA	few	TRBJ2-2	TRBV12-3/TRBV12-4	TGTGCCAGCAGGCCCAGGAACACCGGGGAGCTGTTTTTT	CASRPRNTGELFF
NA	NA	TRBJ1-1	TRBV7-2	TGTGCCAGCAGCAGGGGGACATCCACCTTAGGGGCTTTCTTT	CASSRGTSTLGAFF
TRBD1	few	TRBJ1-2	TRBV12-3/TRBV12-4	TGTGCCAGCAGTTTTGTGACAGGGGGCGTAGATGGCTACACCTTC	CASSFVTGGVDGYTF
TRBD1	few	TRBJ2-2	TRBV9	TGTGCCAGCAGCGTGGAGGCAGGGGGCAACACCGGGGAGCTGTTTTTT	CASSVEAGGNTGELFF
NA	few	TRBJ1-2	TRBV6-4	TGTGCCAGCAGTGATGACGGGAACTATGGCTACACCTTC	CASSDDGNYGYTF